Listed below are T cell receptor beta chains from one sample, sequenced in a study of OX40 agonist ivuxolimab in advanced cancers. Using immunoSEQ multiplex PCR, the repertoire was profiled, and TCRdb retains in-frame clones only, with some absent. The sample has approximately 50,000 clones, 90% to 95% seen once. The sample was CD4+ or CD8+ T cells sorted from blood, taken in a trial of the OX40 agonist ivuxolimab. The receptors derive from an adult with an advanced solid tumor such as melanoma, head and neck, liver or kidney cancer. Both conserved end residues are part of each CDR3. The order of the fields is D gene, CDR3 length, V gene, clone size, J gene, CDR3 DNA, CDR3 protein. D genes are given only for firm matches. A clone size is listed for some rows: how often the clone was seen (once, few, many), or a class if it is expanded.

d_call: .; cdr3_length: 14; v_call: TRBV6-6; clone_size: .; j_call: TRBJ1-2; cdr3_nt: TGTGCCAGCAGTTATGGTACAGCAGACTATGGCTACACCTTC; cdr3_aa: CASSYGTADYGYTF
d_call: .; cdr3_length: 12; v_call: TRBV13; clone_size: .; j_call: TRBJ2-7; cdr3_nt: TGTGCCAGCAGCTTAGGGGGTGCATCGAAGTACTTC; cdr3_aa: CASSLGGASKYF
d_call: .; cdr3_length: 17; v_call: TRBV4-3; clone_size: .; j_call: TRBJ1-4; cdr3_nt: TGCGCCAGCAGCCAAGAGGCCAGCTCTGCAACTAATGAAAAACTGTTTTTT; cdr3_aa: CASSQEASSATNEKLFF
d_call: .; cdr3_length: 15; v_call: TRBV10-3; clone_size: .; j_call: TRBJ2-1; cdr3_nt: TGTGCCGTAAATTTAGCCCGGAGCTCCTACAATGAGCAGTTCTTC; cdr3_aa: CAVNLARSSYNEQFF
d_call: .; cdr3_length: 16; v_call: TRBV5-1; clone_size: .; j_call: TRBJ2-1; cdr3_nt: TGCGCCAGCAGCTTGGGGACGTTGAGCTCCTACAATGAGCAGTTCTTC; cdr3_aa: CASSLGTLSSYNEQFF
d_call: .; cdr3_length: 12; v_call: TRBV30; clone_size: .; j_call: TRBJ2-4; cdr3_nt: TGTGCCTGGAGGGGCGAACAAAACATTCAGTACTTC; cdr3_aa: CAWRGEQNIQYF
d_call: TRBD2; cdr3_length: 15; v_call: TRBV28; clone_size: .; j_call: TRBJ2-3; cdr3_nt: TGTGCCAGCAGCCCAGCGGGAGGGGGCACAGATACGCAGTATTTT; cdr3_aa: CASSPAGGGTDTQYF
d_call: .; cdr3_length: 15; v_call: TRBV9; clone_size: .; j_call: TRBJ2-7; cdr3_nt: TGTGCCAGCAGCGTTGATCCCACCCCTGGCTACGAGCAGTACTTC; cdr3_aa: CASSVDPTPGYEQYF
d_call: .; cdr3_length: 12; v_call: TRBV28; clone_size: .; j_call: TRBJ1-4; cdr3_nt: TGTGCCAGCCAAACCTTAGGGGAAAAACTGTTTTTT; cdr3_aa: CASQTLGEKLFF
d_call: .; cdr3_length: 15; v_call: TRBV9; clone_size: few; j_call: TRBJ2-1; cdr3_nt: TGTGCCAGCAGCGTAGAGAGATGGCCCTACAATGAGCAGTTCTTC; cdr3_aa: CASSVERWPYNEQFF
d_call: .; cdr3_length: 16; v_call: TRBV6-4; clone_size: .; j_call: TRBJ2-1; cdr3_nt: TGTGCCAGCAGTGACTCGGGAGGGGGCGGCTACAATGAGCAGTTCTTC; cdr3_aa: CASSDSGGGGYNEQFF
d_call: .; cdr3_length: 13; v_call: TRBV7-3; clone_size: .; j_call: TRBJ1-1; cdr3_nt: TGTGCCAGCAGCTTAGGGATGGGGACTGAAGCTTTCTTT; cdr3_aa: CASSLGMGTEAFF
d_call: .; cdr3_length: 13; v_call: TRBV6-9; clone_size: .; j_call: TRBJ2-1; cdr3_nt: TGTGCCAGCAGTTACTCGATGTCAAATGAGCAGTTCTTC; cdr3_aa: CASSYSMSNEQFF
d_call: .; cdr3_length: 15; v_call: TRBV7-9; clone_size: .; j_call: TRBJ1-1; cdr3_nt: TGTGCCTACAGAAAAACAGGTGGGGTGGGGACTGAAGCTTTCTTT; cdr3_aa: CAYRKTGGVGTEAFF
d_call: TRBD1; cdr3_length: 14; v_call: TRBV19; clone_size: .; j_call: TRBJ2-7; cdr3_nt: TGTGCCAGTAGAGGGGGACAGGGTCCCTACGAGCAGTACTTC; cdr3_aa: CASRGGQGPYEQYF
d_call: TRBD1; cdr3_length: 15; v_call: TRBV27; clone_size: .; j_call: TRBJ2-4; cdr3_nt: TGTGCCAGCAGCCCAGTAGGGACAGGTAGAAACATTCAGTACTTC; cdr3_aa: CASSPVGTGRNIQYF
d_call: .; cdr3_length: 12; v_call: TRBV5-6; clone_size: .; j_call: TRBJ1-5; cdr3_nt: TGTGCCAGCAGCTCCTACAATCAGCCCCAGCATTTT; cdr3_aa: CASSSYNQPQHF
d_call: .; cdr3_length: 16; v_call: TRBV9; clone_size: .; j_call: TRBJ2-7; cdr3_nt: TGTGCCAGCAGCCCCGTTGGGCGGCAATTACCCTACGAGCAGTACTTC; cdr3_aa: CASSPVGRQLPYEQYF
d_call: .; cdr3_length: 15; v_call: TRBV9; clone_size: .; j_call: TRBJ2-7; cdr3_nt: TGTGCCAGCAACCCTAGAGGGACCCACTCCTACGAGCAGTACTTC; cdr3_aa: CASNPRGTHSYEQYF
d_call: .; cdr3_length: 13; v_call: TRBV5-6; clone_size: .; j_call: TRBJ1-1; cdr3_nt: TGTGCCAGCAGCGTCACAGGGACCGGTTCGGCTTTCTTT; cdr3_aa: CASSVTGTGSAFF
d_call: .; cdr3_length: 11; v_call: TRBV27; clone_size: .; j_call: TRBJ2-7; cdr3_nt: TGTGCCAGCAGTCTTTCCTACGAGCAGTACTTC; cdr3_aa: CASSLSYEQYF
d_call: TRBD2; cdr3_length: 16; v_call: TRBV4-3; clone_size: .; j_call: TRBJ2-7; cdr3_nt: TGCGCCAGCAGCCAAATAGCGGGCGAGGGCCTCTACGAGCAGTACTTC; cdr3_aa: CASSQIAGEGLYEQYF
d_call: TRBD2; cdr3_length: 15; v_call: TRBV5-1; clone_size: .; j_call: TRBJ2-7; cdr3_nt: TGCGCCAGCAGCTCGGGACTAGCGGGAGCCAAAGAGCAGTACTTC; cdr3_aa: CASSSGLAGAKEQYF
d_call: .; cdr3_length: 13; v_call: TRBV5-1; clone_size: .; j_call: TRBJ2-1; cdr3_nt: TGCGCCAGCACCCCCGGATTAAGCGGGGAGCAGTTCTTC; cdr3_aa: CASTPGLSGEQFF
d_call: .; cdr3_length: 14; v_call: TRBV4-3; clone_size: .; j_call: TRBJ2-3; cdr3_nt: TGCGCCAGCAGCCAAGGGACTAGCACAGATACGCAGTATTTT; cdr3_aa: CASSQGTSTDTQYF
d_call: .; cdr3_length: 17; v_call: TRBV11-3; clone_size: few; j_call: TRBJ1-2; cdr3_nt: TGTGCCAGCAGCTCGCACCGGGACGGAATGTCTAACTATGGCTACACCTTC; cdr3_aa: CASSSHRDGMSNYGYTF
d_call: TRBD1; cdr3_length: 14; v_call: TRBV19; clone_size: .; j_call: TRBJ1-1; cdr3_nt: TGTGCCAGTCTGGAGGGACAGACGAACACTGAAGCTTTCTTT; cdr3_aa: CASLEGQTNTEAFF
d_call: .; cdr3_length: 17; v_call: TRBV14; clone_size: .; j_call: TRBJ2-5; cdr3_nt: TGTGCCAGCAGCCAAGACCTCCCCCGGGCTTCAAAAGAGACCCAGTACTTC; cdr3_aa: CASSQDLPRASKETQYF
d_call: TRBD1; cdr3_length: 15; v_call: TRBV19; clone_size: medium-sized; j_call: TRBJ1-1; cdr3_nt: TGTGCCAGTAGTATATGGCAGGGGGCCGACACTGAAGCTTTCTTT; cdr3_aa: CASSIWQGADTEAFF
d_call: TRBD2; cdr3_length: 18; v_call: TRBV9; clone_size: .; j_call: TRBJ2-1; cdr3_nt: TGTGCCAGCAGCGTAGGGGACCTAGCGGGAGGGTCCTACAATGAGCAGTTCTTC; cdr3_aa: CASSVGDLAGGSYNEQFF
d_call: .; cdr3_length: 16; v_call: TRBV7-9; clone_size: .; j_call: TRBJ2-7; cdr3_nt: TGTGCCAGCAGCTTAGTCCGGGGGACAGAATCCTACGAGCAGTACTTC; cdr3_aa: CASSLVRGTESYEQYF
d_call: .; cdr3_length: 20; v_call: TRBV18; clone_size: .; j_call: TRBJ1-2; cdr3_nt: TGTGCCAGCTCACCATTCCTCCTTACTAACCTTGCAAATCCTAACTATGGCTACACCTTC; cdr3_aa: CASSPFLLTNLANPNYGYTF
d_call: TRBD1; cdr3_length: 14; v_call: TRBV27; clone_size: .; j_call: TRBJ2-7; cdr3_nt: TGTGCCAGCAGTTTAAGACAGGGGTCGGGAGAGCAGTACTTC; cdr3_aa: CASSLRQGSGEQYF
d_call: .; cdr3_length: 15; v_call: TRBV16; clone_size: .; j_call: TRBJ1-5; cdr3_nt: TGTGCCAGCAACCAGGGCAGGGGAGGCAATCAGCCCCAGCATTTT; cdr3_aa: CASNQGRGGNQPQHF
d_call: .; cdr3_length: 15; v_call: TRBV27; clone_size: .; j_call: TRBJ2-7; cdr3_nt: TGTGCCAGCAGTTTCACAGCCCATCCTCTTTACGAGCAGTACTTC; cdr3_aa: CASSFTAHPLYEQYF
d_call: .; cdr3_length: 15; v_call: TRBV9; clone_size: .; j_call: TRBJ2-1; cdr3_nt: TGTGCCAGCAGCGTAGATCTAAGCTCCTACAATGAGCAGTTCTTC; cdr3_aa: CASSVDLSSYNEQFF
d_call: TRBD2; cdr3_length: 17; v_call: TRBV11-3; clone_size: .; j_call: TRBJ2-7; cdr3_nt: TGTGCCAGCAGCTCGACACGAGCGGGAGGTCCCTCCTACGAGCAGTACTTC; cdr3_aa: CASSSTRAGGPSYEQYF